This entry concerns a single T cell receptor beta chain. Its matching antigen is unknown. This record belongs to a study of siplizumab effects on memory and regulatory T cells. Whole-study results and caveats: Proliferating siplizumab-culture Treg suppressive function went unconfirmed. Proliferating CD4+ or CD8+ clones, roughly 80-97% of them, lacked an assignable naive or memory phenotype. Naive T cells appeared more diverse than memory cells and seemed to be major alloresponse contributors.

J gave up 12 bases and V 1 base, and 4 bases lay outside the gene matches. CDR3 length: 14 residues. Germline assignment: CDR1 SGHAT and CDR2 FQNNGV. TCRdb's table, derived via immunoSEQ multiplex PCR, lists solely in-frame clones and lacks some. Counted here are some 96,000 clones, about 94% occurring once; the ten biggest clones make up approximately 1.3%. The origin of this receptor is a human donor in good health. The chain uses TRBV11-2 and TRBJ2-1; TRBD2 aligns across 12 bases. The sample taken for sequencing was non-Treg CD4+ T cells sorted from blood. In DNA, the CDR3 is TGTGCCAGCAGCTTAGGGACTAGCGGGGCAGGGCAGTTCTTC. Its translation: CASSLGTSGAGQFF. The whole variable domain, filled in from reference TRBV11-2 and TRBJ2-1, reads EAGVAQSPRYKIIEKRQSVAFWCNPISGHATLYWYQQILGQGPKLLIQFQNNGVVDDSQLPKDRFSAERLKGVDSTLKIQPAKLEDSAVYLCASSLGTSGAGQFFGPGTRLTVL.